Below are 23 T cell receptor beta chains sequenced from a single sample in a study of breast tumors, draining lymph nodes, adjacent tissues. TCRdb used MiXCR to reprocess the multiplex PCR reads, holding one entry per CDR3 protein. The data contain about 180,000 distinct CDR3 sequences, roughly 30% of them singletons. The lymph nodes were axillary draining lymph nodes from breast cancer patients. The specimen was axillary lymph node tissue. The receptors stem from a female donor with breast cancer. Some clones in this sample may be carry-over from other donors' samples.

The rearrangement joins TRBV10-1 to TRBJ2-5; 8 bases align to TRBD1. The V gene's germline CDR1 is WNHNN and CDR2 SYGVQD (reference sequence). V gave up 3 bases and J gave up 0 bases; unmatched junction bases: 9. This CDR3 region has 17 residues. The CDR3, as DNA: TGCGCCAGCAGTGACTCGGCAGGGGGCCGTGACCAAGAGACCCAGTACTTC. It encodes CASSDSAGGRDQETQYF.

Details on this clonotype: One junction end disagrees with the germline gene, perhaps due to a read error. The chain combines TRBV28 with TRBJ2-2; 8 bases are a match to TRBD1. The V gene's germline CDR1 is MDHEN and CDR2 SYDVKM. The CDR3 has 16 residues. In DNA, the CDR3 is TGTGCCAGCAGTCCCCGGACAGGGACGAACACCGGGGAGCTGCTTTTT. Translation: CASSPRTGTNTGELLF.

The sample holds a few counts of this clonotype. A much more abundant neighbour one base away suggests this may be a read error. Here the CDR3 omits its conserved ending phenylalanine or tryptophan, so a read error is the likely source. The chain is built from TRBV7-9 and TRBJ2-1; 9 nucleotides line up with TRBD1. Germline V gene data show CDR1 as SEHNR and CDR2 as FQNEAQ (reference sequence). The V gene end was trimmed by 3 bases and the J gene end by 7 bases; junction bases not matched to a gene: 10. The CDR3 runs 16 residues. CDR3 in amino acids: CASSFNPGQGRNEQFS. The CDR3 region has the DNA TGTGCCAGCAGCTTCAATCCGGGACAGGGAAGGAATGAGCAGTTCTCC.

Details on this clonotype: With a much larger clone just one base away, this may be a read error. V and J are TRBV5-4 and TRBJ2-3; D might be TRBD1 (6 bases). The CDR3 totals 15 residues. Germline loops: CDR1 SGHNT, CDR2 YYREEE (reference sequence). The CDR3 region has the DNA TGTGCCAGCAGGCCACGGACAGCTAGCACAGATACGCAGTGTTTT. As protein: CASRPRTASTDTQCF.

The chain carries TRBV5-6 and TRBJ1-2; D is uncertain. Germline V gene data show CDR1 as SGHDT and CDR2 as YYEEEE. The CDR3 covers 15 residues. Trimming left V 4 bases short and J 8 bases short, with 21 bases between. This CDR3 reads CASSLQQAVITGYTF. The CDR3 coding sequence is TGTGCCAGCAGCCTCCAGCAAGCGGTCATAACGGGCTACACCTTC.

This clonotype was seen more than once but under ten times. Since a much larger clone is just one base distant, this may be a read error. The chain combines TRBV20-1 with TRBJ1-3; TRBD1 might be the D (6 bases). The V gene's germline CDR1 is DFQATT and CDR2 SNEGSKA (reference sequence). This CDR3 comprises 15 residues. CDR3 DNA sequence: TGCAGTGCTAGATATACAGGGTTCTCTGCAAACACCATATATTTT. Translating gives CSARYTGFSANTIYF.

At least ten counts were recorded for this clonotype. The V call is TRBV19, the J call TRBJ1-5; 8 bases agree with TRBD1. V was pared by 5 bases and J by 6 bases, with 12 bases of the junction left unmatched. Germline values: CDR1 LNHDA, CDR2 SQIVND (reference sequence). This CDR3 spans 16 amino acids. CDR3 DNA sequence: TGTGCCAGTAGTTTCCTTCAGGACAGGGTGGGTCAGCCCCAGCATTTT. This codes for CASSFLQDRVGQPQHF. Complete variable domain (other parts from reference TRBV19 and TRBJ1-5): DGGITQSPKYLFRKEGQNVTLSCEQNLNHDAMYWYRQDPGQGLRLIYYSQIVNDFQKGDIAEGYSVSREKKESFPLTVTSAQKNPTAFYLCASSFLQDRVGQPQHFGDGTRLSIL.

This clonotype was seen at least ten times. The gene calls are TRBV20-1 and TRBJ2-7, with D possibly being TRBD2 (6 bases). V was clipped by 0 bases and J by 7 bases, with 19 bases between them. CDR3 length: 15 residues. The germline CDR1 and CDR2 sequences are DFQATT and SNEGSKA (reference sequence). DNA for the CDR3: TGCAGTGCTAGAGATGCGGGACCCGTAAATGGGGAGCAGTACTTC. This gives the protein CSARDAGPVNGEQYF.

This chain connects TRBV18 to TRBJ1-1; D is unresolved. The CDR3 sequence is 13 residues long. Trimming removed 9 bases at V and 1 base at J, with 12 bases between. Germline CDR1 reads KGHSH; CDR2 reads LQKENI. Here the CDR3 reads CASSREGNTEAFF. Here the CDR3 DNA reads TGTGCCAGTAGTAGGGAAGGGAACACTGAAGCTTTCTTT.

The J gene is TRBJ2-5, the V gene TRBV19; TRBD2 agrees at 13 bases. V gave up 4 bases and J gave up 5 bases; unmatched junction bases: 16. The CDR3 runs to 19 residues. Germline V gene sequence: CDR1 LNHDA, CDR2 SQIVND (reference sequence). This chain's CDR3 is CASSTGLAGPPNTGETQYF. CDR3 DNA sequence: TGTGCCAGTAGTACGGGACTAGCGGGGCCCCCGAACACCGGGGAGACCCAGTACTTC.

On this clonotype itself: One base away lies a much larger clone, so this may be a sequencing read error. V gene TRBV19 combines with J gene TRBJ2-7; 10 bases map to TRBD2. The CDR3 is 16 residues long. V lost 9 bases, J lost 2 bases, and 13 bases stayed unmatched. CDR1 and CDR2 (germline): LNHDA, SQIVND (reference sequence). The DNA for the CDR3 is TGTGCCAGCACAGAAGCTAGCGGGAGAGGCACCTACGAGCAGTACTTC. This sequence encodes CASTEASGRGTYEQYF.

The V gene is TRBV5-8, the J gene TRBJ2-1, with TRBD2 matching 12 bases. With 0 bases clipped from V and 6 bases from J, the junction kept 7 bases outside the gene matches. The CDR3 length is 17 residues. Germline V gives CDR1 SGHTS, CDR2 YDEGEE. The CDR3 DNA sequence: TGTGCCAGCAGCTTGGGGACTAGCGGGACCTGGCTCAATGAGCAGTTCTTC. It codes for CASSLGTSGTWLNEQFF.

Worth noting for this clonotype: This may be a read error, as it is one base from a much larger clone. The rearrangement uses TRBV7-3 and TRBJ2-1, with 11 nucleotides matching TRBD2. V trimming: 5 bases; J trimming: 2 bases; junction bases outside the gene matches: 5. CDR1 SGHTA and CDR2 FQGTGA come from the germline V gene. The CDR3 is 16 residues long. In DNA form, the CDR3 reads TGTGCCAGCAGCAAGACTAGCGGGATCCCCTACAATGAGCAGTTCTTC. Protein product: CASSKTSGIPYNEQFF.

This clonotype has at least ten counts. The CDR3 nucleotides are TGTGCTAGTGGTTCGCTAGGGACTAGCGGGAGAACGTCCTACAATGAGCAGTTCTTC. It encodes CASGSLGTSGRTSYNEQFF. J is TRBJ2-1 and V is TRBV12-5, with 14 bases aligning to TRBD2. The V gene's germline CDR1 is LGHNT and CDR2 FRNRAP. With V trimmed by 4 bases and J by 1 base, 9 bases remained unmatched. The CDR3 has 19 residues.

This clonotype was detected ten times or more. The chain has TRBV7-9 and TRBJ2-7, with D possibly TRBD2 on 6 matching bases. The germline V gene has CDR1 SEHNR and CDR2 FQNEAQ (reference sequence). V dropped 5 bases and J dropped 3 bases, with 14 bases sitting between them. The CDR3 length is 14 residues. The CDR3 DNA reads TGTGCCAGCAGCCCGGGTAGGAGGGGCTACGAGCAGTACTTC. The encoded protein is CASSPGRRGYEQYF. Full variable domain (rest looked up from reference TRBV7-9 and TRBJ2-7): DTGVSQNPRHKITKRGQNVTFRCDPISEHNRLYWYRQTLGQGPEFLTYFQNEAQLEKSRLLSDRFSAERPKGSFSTLEIQRTEQGDSAMYLCASSPGRRGYEQYFGPGTRLTVT.

A word on this clonotype: One base away lies a much larger clone, so this may be a sequencing read error. V is TRBV19 and J is TRBJ2-7; 7 bases match TRBD1. The CDR3 has 14 residues. The ends lost 5 bases at V and 6 bases at J; junction bases unmatched: 10. Germline-derived CDR1 and CDR2 are LNHDA and SQIVND (reference sequence). The CDR3 DNA reads as TGTGCCAGTAGTGCCCCCATATCAGGGGGCGAGCAGTACTTC. As protein: CASSAPISGGEQYF.

CDR3 sequence reads: CATSRERSGANVLTF. CDR3 nucleotide sequence: TGTGCCACCAGCAGAGAACGGTCTGGGGCCAACGTCCTGACTTTC. This sequence joins TRBV15 and TRBJ2-6; no firm D call. The CDR3 sequence is 15 residues long. With 0 bases removed from V and 1 base from J, the gap between germline ends came to 4 bases. Per germline, CDR1 LNHNV and CDR2 YYDKDF (reference sequence). The full variable domain, rest sourced from reference TRBV15 and TRBJ2-6, is DAMVIQNPRYQVTQFGKPVTLSCSQTLNHNVMYWYQQKSSQAPKLLFHYYDKDFNNEADTPDNFQSRRPNTSFCFLDIRSPGLGDTAMYLCATSRERSGANVLTFGAGSRLTVL.

This clonotype was seen a few times. One base away lies a much larger clone, so this may be a sequencing read error. J is TRBJ1-5 and V is TRBV12-3 or TRBV12-4; D gene uncertain. The ends were cut back, 6 bases at V and 3 bases at J, with 12 bases in the middle. The CDR3 is made up of 14 amino acids. CDR3 region: CASRDDTNNQPQHF. DNA of the CDR3: TGTGCCAGCAGAGACGACACAAACAATCAGCCCCAGCATTTT.

As regards this clonotype: It may be a read error: a sequence one base away is much more abundant. The chain employs TRBV7-6 and TRBJ1-2, with unresolved D. V was clipped by 5 bases and J by 0 bases, with 13 bases between them. This CDR3 region has 15 residues. CDR1 is SGHVS and CDR2 is FNYEAQ in the germline V gene. The CDR3 DNA reads as TGTGCCAGCAGCATTCTTTCCGGGCCTAACTATGGCTACACCTTC. Translating gives CASSILSGPNYGYTF.

This clonotype came up once. The chain employs TRBV7-2 and TRBJ1-4, with D possibly being TRBD1 (5 bases). CDR1 and CDR2 (germline): SGHTA, FQGNSA. The length of the CDR3 is 16 residues. The V gene lost 3 bases and the J gene lost 5 bases, with 16 bases spanning the gap. The CDR3 spells CASSFGASSYNEKLFF. Written as DNA, the CDR3 is TGTGCCAGCAGCTTCGGGGCAAGCTCCTACAATGAAAAACTGTTTTTT.

The V gene is TRBV9, the J gene TRBJ1-4; 11 bases map to TRBD1. The CDR3 contains 16 residues. The germline gives CDR1 SGDLS, CDR2 YYNGEE. V shed 0 bases, J shed 6 bases, and the junction held 4 bases outside the gene matches. The DNA of the CDR3 is TGTGCCAGCAGCGTAGGGACAGGGGGCTCCTATGAAAAACTGTTTTTT. Its protein product is CASSVGTGGSYEKLFF.

The J gene is TRBJ1-2, the V gene TRBV12-3 or TRBV12-4; possibly TRBD1 for D (5 bases). The CDR3 length is 12 residues. Between the trimmed V and J ends, which lost 3 bases and 5 bases, there was a span of 7 bases. In DNA, the CDR3 is TGTGCCAGCAGTTTCGGGGGGTATGGCTACACCTTC. This sequence encodes CASSFGGYGYTF.

This clonotype was seen ten or more times. In nucleotides, the CDR3 is TGTGCCAGCAGCTTAGATGCCGGGAGGGGCACAGATACGCAGTATTTT. Translating it yields CASSLDAGRGTDTQYF. The J gene is TRBJ2-3, the V gene TRBV7-9; TRBD2 matches 8 bases. Trimming cost V 1 base and J 1 base; bases outside gene matches: 4. This CDR3 contains 16 residues. Germline CDR1 and CDR2: SEHNR and FQNEAQ (reference sequence).